This note documents a single TCR beta chain sequence. Its antigen is still unknown. Only in-frame clones appear in the TCRdb table, and some are missing; sequencing was by immunoSEQ multiplex PCR. The sample lists 300,000 to 450,000 clones, about nine tenths seen once, with under 0.9% in the top ten. Deletions cut 3 bases from V and 0 bases from J, with 9 bases between. This CDR3 has 14 amino acids. Germline lookup yields CDR1 SGHTA and CDR2 FQGNSA. This entry is derived from a study of cytomegalovirus exposure and HLA in healthy donors. Findings and limits, study-wide: The listing of about 150 TCR beta chains classed them as cytomegalovirus-associated. Rarity marked most TCR sequences, yet some public TCRs occurred in many donors. Subsequent analysis of the 120 or so validation repertoires found a tendency for first-cohort TCR clusters to co-occur. Cytomegalovirus status was reportedly diagnosed by the classifier with high specificity and sensitivity.

The receptor was derived from a woman aged 18-35 years in good health and CMV-seronegative. Sequencing input: PBMCs. The chain is built from TRBV7-2 and TRBJ2-7, with D possibly being TRBD1 (5 bases). As DNA, the CDR3 is TGTGCCAGCAGCTTTAGGGGAAGCTCCTACGAGCAGTACTTC. Amino acids: CASSFRGSSYEQYF.